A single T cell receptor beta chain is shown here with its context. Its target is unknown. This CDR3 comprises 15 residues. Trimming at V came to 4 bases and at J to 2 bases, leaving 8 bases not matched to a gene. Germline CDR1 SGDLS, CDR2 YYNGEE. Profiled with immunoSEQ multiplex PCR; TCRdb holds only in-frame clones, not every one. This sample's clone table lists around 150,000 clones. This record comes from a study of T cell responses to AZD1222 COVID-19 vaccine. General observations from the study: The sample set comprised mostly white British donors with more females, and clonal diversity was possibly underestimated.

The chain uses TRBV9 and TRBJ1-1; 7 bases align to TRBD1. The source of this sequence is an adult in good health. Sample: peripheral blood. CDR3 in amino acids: CASSSLTGFNTEAFF. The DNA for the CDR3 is TGTGCCAGCAGCTCCTTGACAGGGTTTAACACTGAAGCTTTCTTT.